This T cell receptor beta chain was captured in a study of control samples from healthy donors and cancer patients. The length of the CDR3 is 14 residues. V dropped 5 bases and J dropped 3; count of bases not matched to a gene: 7. Germline lookup yields CDR1 LNHNV and CDR2 YYDKDF (reference sequence). Some clones are missing from TCRdb's copy, which holds only in-frame ones; the method was immunoSEQ multiplex PCR. The sample carries over 150,000 clones, around 94% recorded once. The source material was blood. The source is a woman younger than 35 in good health. The rearrangement links TRBV15 to TRBJ2-7, with TRBD1 matching over 7 bases. In nucleotides, the CDR3 is TGTGCCACCAGCGGACGGGACAGTAACTACGAGCAGTACTTC. It encodes CATSGRDSNYEQYF. The entire variable domain, with the rest obtained from reference TRBV15 and TRBJ2-7, is as follows: DAMVIQNPRYQVTQFGKPVTLSCSQTLNHNVMYWYQQKSSQAPKLLFHYYDKDFNNEADTPDNFQSRRPNTSFCFLDIRSPGLGDTAMYLCATSGRDSNYEQYFGPGTRLTVT.